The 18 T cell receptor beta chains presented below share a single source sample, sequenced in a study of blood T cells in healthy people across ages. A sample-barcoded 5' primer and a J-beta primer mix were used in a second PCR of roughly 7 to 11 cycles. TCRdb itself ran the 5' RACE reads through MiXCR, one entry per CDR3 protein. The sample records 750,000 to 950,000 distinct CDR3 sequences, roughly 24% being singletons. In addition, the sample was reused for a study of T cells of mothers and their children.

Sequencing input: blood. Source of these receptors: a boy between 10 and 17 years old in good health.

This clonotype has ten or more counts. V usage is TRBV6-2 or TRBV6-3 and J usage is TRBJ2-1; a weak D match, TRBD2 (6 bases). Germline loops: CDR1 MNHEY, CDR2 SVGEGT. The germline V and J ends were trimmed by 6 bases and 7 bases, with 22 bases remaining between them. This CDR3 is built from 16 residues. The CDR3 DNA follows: TGTGCCAGCAGCTCAGACCCCCTGGCGGGGTGGAATGAGCAGTTCTTC. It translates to CASSSDPLAGWNEQFF.

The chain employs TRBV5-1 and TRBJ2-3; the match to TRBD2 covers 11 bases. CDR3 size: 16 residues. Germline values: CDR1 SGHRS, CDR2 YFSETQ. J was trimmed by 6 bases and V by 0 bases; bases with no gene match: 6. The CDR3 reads CASSLAVAGGSDTQYF. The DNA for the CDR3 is TGCGCCAGCAGCTTGGCGGTAGCGGGGGGGTCGGATACGCAGTATTTT.

CDR3 sequence reads: CASSYGTGGTEAFF. The DNA for the CDR3 is TGTGCCAGCAGTTACGGGACAGGGGGCACTGAAGCTTTCTTT. This chain uses TRBV6-2 or TRBV6-3 with TRBJ1-1; TRBD1 matches at 11 bases. The CDR3 runs to 14 residues. V gave up 2 bases and J gave up 4 bases; unmatched junction bases: 0. Germline CDR1 MNHEY, CDR2 SVGEGT.

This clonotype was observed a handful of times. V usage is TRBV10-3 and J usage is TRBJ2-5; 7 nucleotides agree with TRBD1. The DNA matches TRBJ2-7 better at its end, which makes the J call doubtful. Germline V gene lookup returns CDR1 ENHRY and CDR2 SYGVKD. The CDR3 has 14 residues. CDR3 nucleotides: TGTGCCATCAGTGTCCAAACAGGGGTCCACGAGCAGTACTTC. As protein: CAISVQTGVHEQYF.

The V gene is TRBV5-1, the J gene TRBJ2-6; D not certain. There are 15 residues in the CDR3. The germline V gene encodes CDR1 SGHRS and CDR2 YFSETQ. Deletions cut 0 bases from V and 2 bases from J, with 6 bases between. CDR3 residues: CASSLGSTGANVLTF. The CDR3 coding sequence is TGCGCCAGCAGCTTGGGGTCCACTGGGGCCAACGTCCTGACTTTC. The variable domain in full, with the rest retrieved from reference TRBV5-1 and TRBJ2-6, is KAGVTQTPRYLIKTRGQQVTLSCSPISGHRSVSWYQQTPGQGLQFLFEYFSETQRNKGNFPGRFSGRQFSNSRSEMNVSTLELGDSALYLCASSLGSTGANVLTFGAGSRLTVL.

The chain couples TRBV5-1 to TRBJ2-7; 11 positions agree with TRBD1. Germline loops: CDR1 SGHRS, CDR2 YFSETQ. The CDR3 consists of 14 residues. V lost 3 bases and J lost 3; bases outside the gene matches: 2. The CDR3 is CASSWDRGDYEQYF. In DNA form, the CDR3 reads TGCGCCAGCAGCTGGGACAGGGGGGACTACGAGCAGTACTTC.

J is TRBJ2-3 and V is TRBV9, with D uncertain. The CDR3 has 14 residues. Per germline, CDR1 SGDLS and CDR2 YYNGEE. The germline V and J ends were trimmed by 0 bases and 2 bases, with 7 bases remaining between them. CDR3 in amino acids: CASSVGALTDTQYF. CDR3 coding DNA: TGTGCCAGCAGCGTAGGAGCCCTCACAGATACGCAGTATTTT.

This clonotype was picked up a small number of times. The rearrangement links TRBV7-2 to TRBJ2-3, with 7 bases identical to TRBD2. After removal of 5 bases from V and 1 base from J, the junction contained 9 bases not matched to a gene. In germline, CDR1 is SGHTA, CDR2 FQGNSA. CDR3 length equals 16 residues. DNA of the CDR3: TGTGCCAGCAGCCCGTGGGGCGGGGGAGGCACAGATACGCAGTATTTT. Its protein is CASSPWGGGGTDTQYF.

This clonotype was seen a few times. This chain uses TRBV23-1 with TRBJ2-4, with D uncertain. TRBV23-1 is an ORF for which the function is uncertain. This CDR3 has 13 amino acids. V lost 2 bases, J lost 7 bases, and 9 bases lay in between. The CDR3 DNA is TGCGCCAGCAGTCAAAGAACAGTTAACATTCAGTACTTC. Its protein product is CASSQRTVNIQYF.

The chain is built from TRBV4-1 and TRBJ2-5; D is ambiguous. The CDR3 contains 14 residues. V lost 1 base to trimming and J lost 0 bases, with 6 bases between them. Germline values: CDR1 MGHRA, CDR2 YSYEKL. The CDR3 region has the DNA TGCGCCAGCAGCCAAGGGGCGGACCAAGAGACCCAGTACTTC. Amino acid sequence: CASSQGADQETQYF.

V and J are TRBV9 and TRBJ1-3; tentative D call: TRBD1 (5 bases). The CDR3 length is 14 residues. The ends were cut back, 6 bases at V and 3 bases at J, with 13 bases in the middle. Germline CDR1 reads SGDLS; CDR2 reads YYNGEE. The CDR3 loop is CASTSGKHGNTIYF. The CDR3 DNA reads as TGTGCCAGCACATCAGGGAAACATGGAAACACCATATATTTT.

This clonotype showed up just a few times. The CDR3 nucleotides are TGCGCCAGCAGCCAAGGACTAGCGGGGCGGCGAGAGACCCAGTACTTC. Its protein is CASSQGLAGRRETQYF. The chain carries TRBV4-1 and TRBJ2-5; TRBD2 aligns across 11 bases. V gave up 1 base and J gave up 4 bases; unmatched junction bases: 5. The CDR3 length is 16 residues. Looked up from germline, CDR1 is MGHRA and CDR2 is YSYEKL.

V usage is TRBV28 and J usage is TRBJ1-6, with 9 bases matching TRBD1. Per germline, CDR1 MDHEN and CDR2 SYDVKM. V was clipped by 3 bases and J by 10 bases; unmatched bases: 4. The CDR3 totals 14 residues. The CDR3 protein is CASSFGQGRSPLHF. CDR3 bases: TGTGCCAGCAGTTTCGGACAGGGGAGATCACCCCTCCACTTT.

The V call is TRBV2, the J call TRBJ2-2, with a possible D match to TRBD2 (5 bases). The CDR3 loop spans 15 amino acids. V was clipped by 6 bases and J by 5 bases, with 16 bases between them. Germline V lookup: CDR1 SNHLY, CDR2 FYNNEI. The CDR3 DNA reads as TGTGCCAGCAGCGTGGAAGAGGGTGGGACCGGGGAGCTGTTTTTT. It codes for CASSVEEGGTGELFF.

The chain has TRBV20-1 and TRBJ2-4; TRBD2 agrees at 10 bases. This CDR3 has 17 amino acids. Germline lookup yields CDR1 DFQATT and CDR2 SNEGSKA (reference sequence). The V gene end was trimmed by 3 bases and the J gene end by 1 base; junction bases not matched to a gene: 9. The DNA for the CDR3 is TGCAGTGCTAGCAGCGGGGGGGCGGATGGGGCCAAAAACATTCAGTACTTC. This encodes CSASSGGADGAKNIQYF.

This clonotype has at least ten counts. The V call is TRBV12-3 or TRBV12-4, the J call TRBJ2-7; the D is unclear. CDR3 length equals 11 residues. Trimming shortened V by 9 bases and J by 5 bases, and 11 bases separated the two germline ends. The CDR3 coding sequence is TGTGCCAGTGCCCTGAGCGACGAGCAGTACTTC. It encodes CASALSDEQYF.

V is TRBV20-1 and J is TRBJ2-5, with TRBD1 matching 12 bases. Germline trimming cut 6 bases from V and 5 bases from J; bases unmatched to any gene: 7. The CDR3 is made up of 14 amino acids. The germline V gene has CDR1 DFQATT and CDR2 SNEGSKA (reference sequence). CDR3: CSARDRGRIETQYF. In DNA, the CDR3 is TGCAGTGCGAGGGACAGGGGGCGCATCGAGACCCAGTACTTC.

CDR3 sequence reads: CASSLPRGLGYEAFF. CDR3 coding DNA: TGTGCCAGCTCACTACCACGGGGTCTCGGGTATGAAGCTTTCTTT. V gene TRBV18 combines with J gene TRBJ1-1; D gene unclear. The germline CDR1 and CDR2 sequences are KGHSH and LQKENI. The CDR3 is made up of 15 amino acids. Trimming stripped 4 bases from V and 7 bases from J, with 19 bases between.